Described below is a single T cell receptor (beta chain) sequence and its context. The authors' processing: Construction of a distant-metastasis classifier for papillary thyroid cancer relied on CDR3 differences across clinicopathological groups. TCRdb redid the clone calls on the PCR reads using MiXCR. TCRdb, not the original authors, processed these V and J calls. The sample yields around 30,000 clones, around a sixth seen once. This entry comes from a study of metastatic and nonmetastatic thyroid tumors. Study in general: A comparison of repertoires was made across blood and tumor or nodule tissue from malignant and benign thyroid patients.

Germline V gene data show CDR1 as SGDLS and CDR2 as YYNGEE. The CDR3 is made up of 14 amino acids. Trimming took 4 bases from V and 8 from J; bases not matched to a gene: 10. No patient received treatment before thyroid surgery. This clonotype was sampled from a female donor with papillary thyroid cancer or a benign thyroid nodule (not recorded which). Some clones in this sample may be carry-over from other donors' samples. The chain employs TRBV9 and TRBJ1-2, with 8 bases that match TRBD1. The sample taken for sequencing was blood. CDR3 residues: CASSQLGQVGGYTF. The CDR3 coding sequence is TGTGCCAGCAGCCAGTTGGGACAGGTGGGCGGCTACACCTTC.